These T cell receptor beta chains were read from a single sample in a study of blood T cells in healthy people across ages. TCRdb used MiXCR to reprocess the 5' RACE reads, holding one entry per CDR3 protein. The sample carries hundreds of thousands of distinct CDR3 sequences, less than 70% recorded once. Sequencing input: blood. The receptors come from a man older than 75 in good health. Each CDR3 is given without its conserved first and last residue. The D gene is left open where the match is weak.

D gene,J gene,V gene,CDR3 protein
TRBD1,TRBJ2-3,TRBV3-1,ASSRYTQGAEHRYAY
TRBD1,TRBJ2-3,TRBV28,ASSLGQTSTDTQY
.,TRBJ1-2,TRBV4-3,ASSQGGYQSSGYT
TRBD2,TRBJ2-7,TRBV6-5,ASSRTSGVDTQY
.,TRBJ2-2,TRBV24-1,ATSGVGNTGELF
TRBD1,TRBJ1-2,TRBV5-5,ASSLVTGSYT
.,TRBJ2-7,TRBV2,ASTTGSISYEQY
TRBD2,TRBJ2-7,TRBV13,ASSPGLAGPNEQY
.,TRBJ1-1,TRBV20-1,SATDRRGFTEAF
TRBD2,TRBJ2-5,TRBV7-2,APVPLAGVETQY
.,TRBJ2-7,TRBV3-1,ASSLSGVDEQY
.,TRBJ2-3,TRBV27,AGSPRGLTDTQY
TRBD2,TRBJ2-3,TRBV12-3/TRBV12-4,ASSPERGRYAY
.,TRBJ2-2,TRBV24-1,ATKKNPSGELF
TRBD1,TRBJ1-2,TRBV20-1,SASDRGKSYGYT
.,TRBJ2-7,TRBV24-1,ATSDKSSGYEQY
.,TRBJ1-4,TRBV14,ASSRHPRTNEKLF
.,TRBJ2-1,TRBV25-1,ASSGMTPGERQF
TRBD2,TRBJ2-4,TRBV4-2,ASSQESAGTSGSVAKNIQY
.,TRBJ2-1,TRBV29-1,SVNREPTYNEQF
.,TRBJ1-2,TRBV5-1,ASSSAGNTNYGYT
.,TRBJ2-6,TRBV29-1,SVEWEVPANVLT
TRBD2,TRBJ2-7,TRBV4-2,ASSQGMASGSFISEQY
TRBD2,TRBJ2-3,TRBV20-1,SGQAGDSDTQY
TRBD1,TRBJ2-7,TRBV28,ASSSPGQTHEQY
.,TRBJ1-6,TRBV29-1,GGRQDRDSPLH
.,TRBJ2-1,TRBV12-3/TRBV12-4,ASSVRLGGEQF
.,TRBJ1-6,TRBV21-1,ASSNPRDRDSPLH
TRBD1,TRBJ2-1,TRBV6-6,ASTRRGQGMNEQF
.,TRBJ2-6,TRBV27,ASGSHRADTLPGANVLT
.,TRBJ2-7,TRBV5-1,ASSLAASQY
.,TRBJ1-1,TRBV12-3/TRBV12-4,ASSLALGSDPEAF
.,TRBJ2-7,TRBV29-1,SVAGLYEQY
.,TRBJ1-3,TRBV20-1,SARVHGKAGNTIY
.,.,TRBV5-1,ASSLTGGNHEQY
.,.,TRBV12-5,ASGYWPETQY
.,TRBJ2-7,TRBV5-1,ASRLTGGVYEQY